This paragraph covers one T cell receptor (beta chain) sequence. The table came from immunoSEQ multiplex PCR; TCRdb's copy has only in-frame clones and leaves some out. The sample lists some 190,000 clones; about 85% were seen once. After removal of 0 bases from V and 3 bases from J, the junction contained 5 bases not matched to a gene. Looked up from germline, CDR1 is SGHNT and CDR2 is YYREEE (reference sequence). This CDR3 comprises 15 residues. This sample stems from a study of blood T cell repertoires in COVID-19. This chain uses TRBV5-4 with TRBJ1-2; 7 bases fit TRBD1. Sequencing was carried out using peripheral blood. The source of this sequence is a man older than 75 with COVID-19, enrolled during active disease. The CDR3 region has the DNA TGTGCCAGCAGCTTGGCCACCGGGACAGACTATGGCTACACCTTC. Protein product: CASSLATGTDYGYTF.